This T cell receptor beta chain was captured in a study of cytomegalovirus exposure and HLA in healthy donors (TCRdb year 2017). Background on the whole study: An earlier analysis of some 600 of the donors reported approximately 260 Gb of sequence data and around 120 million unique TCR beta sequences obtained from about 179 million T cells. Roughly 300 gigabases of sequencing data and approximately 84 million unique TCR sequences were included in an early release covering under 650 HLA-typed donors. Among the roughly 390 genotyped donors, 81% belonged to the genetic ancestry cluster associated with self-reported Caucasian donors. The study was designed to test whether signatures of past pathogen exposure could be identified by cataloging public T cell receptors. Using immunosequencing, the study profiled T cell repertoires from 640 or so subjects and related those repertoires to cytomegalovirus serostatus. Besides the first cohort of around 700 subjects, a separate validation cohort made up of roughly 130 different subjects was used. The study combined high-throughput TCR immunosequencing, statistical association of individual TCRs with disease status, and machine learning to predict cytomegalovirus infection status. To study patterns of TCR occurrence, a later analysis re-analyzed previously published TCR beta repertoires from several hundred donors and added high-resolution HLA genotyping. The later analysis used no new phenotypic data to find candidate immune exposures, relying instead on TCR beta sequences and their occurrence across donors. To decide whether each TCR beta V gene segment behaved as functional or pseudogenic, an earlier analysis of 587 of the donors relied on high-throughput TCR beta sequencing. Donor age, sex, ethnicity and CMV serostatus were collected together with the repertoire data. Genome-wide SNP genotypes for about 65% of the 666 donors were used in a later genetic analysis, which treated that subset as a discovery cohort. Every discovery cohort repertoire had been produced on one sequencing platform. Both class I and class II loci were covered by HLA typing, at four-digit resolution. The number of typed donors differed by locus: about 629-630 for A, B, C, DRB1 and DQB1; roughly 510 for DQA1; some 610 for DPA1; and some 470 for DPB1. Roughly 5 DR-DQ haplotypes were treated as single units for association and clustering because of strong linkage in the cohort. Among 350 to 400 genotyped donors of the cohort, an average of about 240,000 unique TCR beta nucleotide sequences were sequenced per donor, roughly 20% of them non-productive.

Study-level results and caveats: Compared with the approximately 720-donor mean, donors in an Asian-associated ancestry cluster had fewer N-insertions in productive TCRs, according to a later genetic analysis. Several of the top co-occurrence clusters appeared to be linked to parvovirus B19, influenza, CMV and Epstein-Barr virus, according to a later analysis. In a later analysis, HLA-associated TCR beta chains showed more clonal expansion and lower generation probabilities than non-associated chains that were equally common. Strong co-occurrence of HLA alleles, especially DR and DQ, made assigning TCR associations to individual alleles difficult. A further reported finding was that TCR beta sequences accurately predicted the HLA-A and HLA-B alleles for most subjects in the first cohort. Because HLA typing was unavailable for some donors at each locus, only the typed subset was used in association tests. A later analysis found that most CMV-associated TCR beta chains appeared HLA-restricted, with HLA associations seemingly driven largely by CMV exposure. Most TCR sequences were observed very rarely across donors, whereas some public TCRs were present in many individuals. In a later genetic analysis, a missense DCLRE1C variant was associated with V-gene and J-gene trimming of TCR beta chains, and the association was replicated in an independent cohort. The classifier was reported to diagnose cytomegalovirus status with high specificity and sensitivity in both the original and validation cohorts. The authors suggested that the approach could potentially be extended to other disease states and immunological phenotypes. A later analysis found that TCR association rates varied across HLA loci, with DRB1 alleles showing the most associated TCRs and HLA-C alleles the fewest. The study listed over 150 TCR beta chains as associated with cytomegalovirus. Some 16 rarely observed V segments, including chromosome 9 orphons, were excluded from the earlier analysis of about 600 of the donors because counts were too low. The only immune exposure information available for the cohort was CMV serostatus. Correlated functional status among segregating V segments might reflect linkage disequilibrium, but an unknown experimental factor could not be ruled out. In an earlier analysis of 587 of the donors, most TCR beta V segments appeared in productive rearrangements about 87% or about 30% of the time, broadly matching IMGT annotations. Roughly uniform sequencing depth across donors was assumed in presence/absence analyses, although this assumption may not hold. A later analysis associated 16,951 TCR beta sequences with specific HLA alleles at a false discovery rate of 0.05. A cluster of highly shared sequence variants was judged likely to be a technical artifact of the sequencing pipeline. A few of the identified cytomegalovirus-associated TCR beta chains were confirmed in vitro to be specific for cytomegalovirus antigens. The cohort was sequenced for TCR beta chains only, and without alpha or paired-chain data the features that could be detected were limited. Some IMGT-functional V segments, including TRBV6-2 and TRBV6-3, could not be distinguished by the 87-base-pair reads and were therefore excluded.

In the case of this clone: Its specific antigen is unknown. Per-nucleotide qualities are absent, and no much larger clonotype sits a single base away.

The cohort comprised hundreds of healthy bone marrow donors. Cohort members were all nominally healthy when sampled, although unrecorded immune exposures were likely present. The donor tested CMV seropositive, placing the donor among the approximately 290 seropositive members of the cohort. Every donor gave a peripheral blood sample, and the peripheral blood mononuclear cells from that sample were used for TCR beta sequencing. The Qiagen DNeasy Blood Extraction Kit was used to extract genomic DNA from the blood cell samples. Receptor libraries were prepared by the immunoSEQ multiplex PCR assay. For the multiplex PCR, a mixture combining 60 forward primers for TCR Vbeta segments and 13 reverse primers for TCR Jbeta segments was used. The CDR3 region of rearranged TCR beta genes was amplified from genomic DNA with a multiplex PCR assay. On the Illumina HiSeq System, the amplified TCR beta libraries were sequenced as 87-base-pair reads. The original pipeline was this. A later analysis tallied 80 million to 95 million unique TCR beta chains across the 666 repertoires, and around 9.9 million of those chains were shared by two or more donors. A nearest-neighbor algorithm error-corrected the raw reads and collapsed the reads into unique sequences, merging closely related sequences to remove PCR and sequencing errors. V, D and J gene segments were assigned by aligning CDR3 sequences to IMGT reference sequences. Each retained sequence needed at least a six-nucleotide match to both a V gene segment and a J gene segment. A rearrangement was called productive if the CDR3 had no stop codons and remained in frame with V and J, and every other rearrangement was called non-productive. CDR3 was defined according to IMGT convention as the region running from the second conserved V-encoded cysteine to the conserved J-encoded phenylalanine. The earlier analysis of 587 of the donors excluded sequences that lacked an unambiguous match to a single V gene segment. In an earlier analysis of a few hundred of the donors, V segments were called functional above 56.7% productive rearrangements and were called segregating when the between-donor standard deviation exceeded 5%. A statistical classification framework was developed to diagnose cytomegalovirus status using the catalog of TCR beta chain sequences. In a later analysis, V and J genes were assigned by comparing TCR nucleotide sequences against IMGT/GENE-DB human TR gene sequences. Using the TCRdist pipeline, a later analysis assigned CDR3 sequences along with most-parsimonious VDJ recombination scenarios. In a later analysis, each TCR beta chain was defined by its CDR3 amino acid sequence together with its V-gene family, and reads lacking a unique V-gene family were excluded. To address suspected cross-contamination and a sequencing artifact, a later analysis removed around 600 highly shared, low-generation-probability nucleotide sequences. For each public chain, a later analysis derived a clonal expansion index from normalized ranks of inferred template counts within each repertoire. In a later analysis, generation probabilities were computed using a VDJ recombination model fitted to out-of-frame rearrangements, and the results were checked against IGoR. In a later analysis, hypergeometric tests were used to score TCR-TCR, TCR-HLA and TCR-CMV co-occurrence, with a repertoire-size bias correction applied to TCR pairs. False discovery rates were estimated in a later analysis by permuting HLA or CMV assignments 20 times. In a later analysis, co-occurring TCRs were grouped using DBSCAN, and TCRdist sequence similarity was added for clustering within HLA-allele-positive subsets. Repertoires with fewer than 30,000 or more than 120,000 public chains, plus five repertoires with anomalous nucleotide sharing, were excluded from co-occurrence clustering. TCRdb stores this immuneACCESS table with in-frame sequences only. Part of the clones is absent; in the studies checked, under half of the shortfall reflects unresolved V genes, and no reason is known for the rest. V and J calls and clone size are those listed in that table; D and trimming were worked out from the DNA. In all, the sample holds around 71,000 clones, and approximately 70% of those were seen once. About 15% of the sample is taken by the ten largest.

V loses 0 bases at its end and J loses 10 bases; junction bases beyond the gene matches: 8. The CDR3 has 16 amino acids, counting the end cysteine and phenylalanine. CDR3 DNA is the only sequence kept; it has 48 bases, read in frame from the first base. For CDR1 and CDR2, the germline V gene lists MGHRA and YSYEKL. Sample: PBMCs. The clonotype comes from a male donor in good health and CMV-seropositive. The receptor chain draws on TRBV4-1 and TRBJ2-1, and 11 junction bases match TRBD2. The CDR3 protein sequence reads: CASSQDRLAGGEEQFF. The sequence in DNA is TGCGCCAGCAGCCAAGATAGGCTAGCGGGGGGCGAGGAGCAGTTCTTC.